The 10 T cell receptor beta chains listed next were all sequenced from one sample in a study of blood T cell repertoires in COVID-19. Only in-frame clones appear in the TCRdb table, and some are missing; sequencing was by immunoSEQ multiplex PCR. Found here are 220,000 or so clones, around 86% of them singletons; the top ten hold approximately 10%. Sample: peripheral blood. These receptors originate from a woman aged 45-60 years with COVID-19, enrolled during active disease.

This CDR3 reads CASSAMGARYGYTF. CDR3 sequence (DNA): TGTGCCAGCAGCGCCATGGGAGCCCGCTATGGCTACACCTTC. The chain uses TRBV7-2 and TRBJ1-2; no reliable D call. The CDR3 length is 14 residues. Germline V gene data show CDR1 as SGHTA and CDR2 as FQGNSA. The V end lost 5 bases, the J end lost 4 bases, and 14 bases lay between the germline ends. Full variable domain (rest looked up from reference TRBV7-2 and TRBJ1-2): GAGVSQSPSNKVTEKGKDVELRCDPISGHTALYWYRQSLGQGLEFLIYFQGNSAPDKSGLPSDRFSAERTGGSVSTLTIQRTQQEDSAVYLCASSAMGARYGYTFGSGTRLTVV.

This clone came up a few times. The rearrangement links TRBV3-1 (or the pseudogene TRBV3-2) to TRBJ1-1; 7 bases are shared with TRBD1. Trimming cost V 2 bases and J 11 bases; bases outside gene matches: 17. Germline V CDR1 and CDR2: LGHDT, YNNKEL (reference sequence). The CDR3 contains 16 residues. Here the CDR3 reads CASSQPPLRGRVSAFF. CDR3 bases: TGTGCCAGCAGCCAACCCCCCTTAAGGGGGCGGGTTAGTGCTTTCTTT.

The rearrangement links TRBV6-5 to TRBJ2-2; tentative D call: TRBD1 (6 bases). CDR1 and CDR2 (germline): MNHEY, SVGAGI. The CDR3 is made up of 14 amino acids. V lost 5 bases and J 6 bases, leaving 13 bases between the germline ends. The chain's CDR3 is CASSLNTGPGELFF. For the CDR3, the DNA is TGTGCCAGCAGTCTTAACACAGGGCCCGGGGAGCTGTTTTTT.

This sequence joins TRBV28 and TRBJ1-1; the D is unclear. This CDR3 has 15 amino acids. V was clipped by 4 bases and J by 1 base, with 13 bases between them. Per the germline V gene, CDR1 is MDHEN and CDR2 is SYDVKM. The CDR3 region has the DNA TGTGCCAGCAGTTCCCCCGGGGATTGGAACACTGAAGCTTTCTTT. This sequence encodes CASSSPGDWNTEAFF.

The rearrangement links TRBV5-6 to TRBJ2-6; 8 bases line up with TRBD1. V dropped 6 bases and J dropped 2; count of bases not matched to a gene: 10. From germline, CDR1 is SGHDT and CDR2 YYEEEE. CDR3 length: 17 residues. CDR3 nucleotide sequence: TGTGCCAGCATCAGGACAGGGAAAGCAACTGGGGCCAACGTCCTGACTTTC. Its protein product is CASIRTGKATGANVLTF.

The V call is TRBV11-2, the J call TRBJ2-7; TRBD1 aligns across 9 bases. The CDR3 length is 15 residues. Germline CDR1 and CDR2: SGHAT and FQNNGV. The J segment lost 2 bases and the V segment lost 4 bases, leaving 6 bases of the junction unmatched. Written as DNA, the CDR3 is TGTGCCAGCAGCTCTCCGACAGGGGGACCCTACGAGCAGTACTTC. This codes for CASSSPTGGPYEQYF.

The chain uses TRBV11-3 and TRBJ2-6, with 9 bases lining up with TRBD1. The CDR3 has 19 residues. After removal of 6 bases from V and 0 bases from J, the junction contained 12 bases not matched to a gene. Germline CDR1 and CDR2: SGHNT and YENEEA. The CDR3 DNA is TGTGCCAGCAGGGCCGCTGGGACAGGGTGGGGCTCTGGGGCCAACGTCCTGACTTTC. It encodes CASRAAGTGWGSGANVLTF.

The CDR3 loop reads CASSQEGAGLGNTIYF. The CDR3 DNA is TGTGCCAGCAGCCAAGAGGGGGCAGGTCTAGGAAACACCATATATTTT. This chain uses TRBV3-1 (or the pseudogene TRBV3-2) with TRBJ1-3, with D tentatively TRBD1 (6 bases). The germline V gene encodes CDR1 LGHDT and CDR2 YNNKEL (reference sequence). The CDR3 sequence is 16 residues long. V was trimmed by 0 bases and J by 4 bases, leaving 13 bases between them.

V usage is TRBV2 and J usage is TRBJ2-1, with 10 positions matching TRBD1. The junction had 4 bases not matched to a gene; V was cut back by 4 bases and J by 4 bases. Germline values: CDR1 SNHLY, CDR2 FYNNEI. The CDR3 has 15 amino acids. CDR3 in amino acids: CASSGGQGSYNEQFF. The CDR3 DNA reads as TGTGCCAGCAGTGGGGGACAGGGGAGTTACAATGAGCAGTTCTTC.

This chain uses TRBV11-2 with TRBJ2-2, with TRBD2 matching 8 bases. V dropped 3 bases and J dropped 6; count of bases not matched to a gene: 6. Germline lookup yields CDR1 SGHAT and CDR2 FQNNGV. CDR3 size: 15 residues. DNA of the CDR3: TGTGCCAGCAGCTTCGACCGAGCGGGGGCCGGGGAGCTGTTTTTT. Its protein is CASSFDRAGAGELFF.